In its sample, the clone carrying this T cell receptor beta chain was seen a few times. Its antigen is undetermined. By way of CD45RO/CCR7/CD25/CD127/CD95/CD27, the CD4+ regulatory, stem cell-like memory, central memory and naive cells were sorted. V lost 3 bases, J lost 0 bases, and 6 bases lay in between. Germline CDR1 SEHNR, CDR2 FQNEAQ (reference sequence). This CDR3 has 15 residues. These data originate in a study of beta chain features in type 1 diabetes. Study-level points and caveats: Moderate yet significant TCRB CDR3 shortening was seen in Type 1 diabetes patients in all four CD4+ subsets. Compared with healthy donors, patients appeared to share more similar naive, central memory and regulatory TCRB repertoires.

Reverse transcription of all isolated RNA meant that expressed TCRB transcripts were sequenced. Assay: immunoSEQ multiplex PCR; the TCRdb copy retains only in-frame clones and omits some. The data show more than 100,000 clones, around 8.8% seen once. Material: central memory CD4+ T cells from blood. This chain connects TRBV7-9 to TRBJ2-6; the D is unclear. The clonotype was recovered from a man aged 25-45 years with type 1 diabetes. The chain's CDR3 is CASSFSFSGANVLTF. DNA of the CDR3: TGTGCCAGCAGCTTTAGCTTCTCTGGGGCCAACGTCCTGACTTTC.